This T cell receptor (beta chain) was sequenced during a study of regulatory and conventional T cells in RAG deficiency. Study observations and caveats: Omenn patients showed >90% Treg-Tconv overlap and shorter CDR3 lengths. Compared with controls, unique Treg TCR beta sequences dropped roughly 94-fold in Omenn syndrome and CID/AS.

As to this clone: Its specificity is not known.

The repertoire was sequenced with immunoSEQ multiplex PCR; TCRdb's copy has only in-frame clones and lacks some. Among 25,000 to 35,000 clones listed, roughly 96% were seen once. The sorted conventional CD4+ T cells were CD25-low and CD127-high, with genomic DNA sequenced. V lost 0 bases and J lost 5, with 13 bases in between. Germline CDR1 LNHNV, CDR2 YYDKDF (reference sequence). The CDR3 extends over 15 amino acids. The same sample was also used in a study of regulatory T cells. As reported in that work: The PCR used 52 TRBV and 13 TRBJ primers. Patient repertoires had restricted TRB V-J pairs and skewed V and J usage, most in Tregs.

The clonotype originates from a human donor in good health. The chain employs TRBV15 and TRBJ1-2, with D tentatively TRBD1 (5 bases). Specimen: CD25- CD4+ T cells sorted from blood. This CDR3 reads CATSRDPGYGYGYTF. CDR3 sequence (DNA): TGTGCCACCAGCAGAGATCCAGGGTATGGGTATGGCTACACCTTC.